These T cell receptor beta chains were read from a single sample in a study of shared clonotypes between healthy human individuals. Profiling relied on immunoSEQ multiplex PCR, and the TCRdb table lists in-frame clones only, not all of them. This sample carries approximately 980,000 clones, about three quarters of them seen once, and the ten largest clones take 1.5%. Material: memory CD4+ T cells sorted from blood. The origin of the receptors is a man between 18 and 35 years old in good health. The CDR3 runs from the conserved cysteine through the conserved F or W. Each record gives: J gene, D gene, clone size, V gene, CDR3 protein, CDR3 DNA. A D gene is named only where the DNA matches it firmly. Only some rows state a clone size, as once, few, many or a class for expanded clones.

j_gene: TRBJ2-7; d_gene: -; abundance: -; v_gene: TRBV10-1; CDR3aa: CASSESGSYEQYF; CDR3nt: TGCGCCAGCAGTGAGTCTGGATCCTACGAGCAGTACTTC
j_gene: TRBJ1-5; d_gene: TRBD1; abundance: -; v_gene: TRBV19; CDR3aa: CASSIGTGTGGGQPQHF; CDR3nt: TGTGCCAGTAGTATAGGAACCGGGACAGGAGGTGGGCAGCCCCAGCATTTT
j_gene: TRBJ2-7; d_gene: TRBD1; abundance: -; v_gene: TRBV28; CDR3aa: CASSFDRVSDYEQYF; CDR3nt: TGTGCCAGCAGTTTTGACAGGGTTTCGGACTACGAGCAGTACTTC
j_gene: TRBJ1-1; d_gene: -; abundance: few; v_gene: TRBV10-3; CDR3aa: CAISESIAGVGTEAFF; CDR3nt: TGTGCCATCAGTGAGTCGATTGCAGGCGTAGGGACTGAAGCTTTCTTT
j_gene: TRBJ2-7; d_gene: -; abundance: -; v_gene: TRBV29-1; CDR3aa: CSVEDLCGPAYEQYF; CDR3nt: TGCAGCGTTGAAGATCTTTGTGGGCCAGCCTACGAGCAGTACTTC
j_gene: TRBJ1-1; d_gene: -; abundance: few; v_gene: TRBV18; CDR3aa: CASSPVAANTEAFF; CDR3nt: TGTGCCAGCTCACCAGTTGCTGCGAACACTGAAGCTTTCTTT
j_gene: TRBJ1-2; d_gene: TRBD1; abundance: -; v_gene: TRBV9; CDR3aa: CASSSPGVTGTNYGYTF; CDR3nt: TGTGCCAGCAGCTCACCGGGGGTGACAGGGACTAACTATGGCTACACCTTC
j_gene: TRBJ2-4; d_gene: -; abundance: -; v_gene: TRBV6-1; CDR3aa: CASSENFQGQYIQYF; CDR3nt: TGTGCCAGCAGTGAAAATTTCCAGGGGCAATACATTCAGTACTTC
j_gene: TRBJ1-1; d_gene: -; abundance: -; v_gene: TRBV7-9; CDR3aa: CASSSMGLRYTEAFF; CDR3nt: TGTGCCAGCAGCTCGATGGGATTACGCTACACTGAAGCTTTCTTT
j_gene: TRBJ1-2; d_gene: TRBD1; abundance: once; v_gene: TRBV6-1; CDR3aa: CASREVQTGGYGYTF; CDR3nt: TGTGCCAGCAGGGAAGTTCAAACAGGGGGCTATGGCTACACCTTC
j_gene: TRBJ2-7; d_gene: -; abundance: -; v_gene: TRBV19; CDR3aa: CASREAPSYEQYF; CDR3nt: TGTGCCAGCAGAGAGGCTCCCTCCTACGAGCAGTACTTC
j_gene: TRBJ1-6; d_gene: -; abundance: -; v_gene: TRBV27; CDR3aa: CASSFQNSPLHF; CDR3nt: TGTGCCAGCAGTTTTCAGAATTCACCCCTCCACTTT
j_gene: TRBJ1-1; d_gene: -; abundance: -; v_gene: TRBV18; CDR3aa: CASSPLREYTEAFF; CDR3nt: TGTGCCAGCTCACCTCTCAGGGAATACACTGAAGCTTTCTTT
j_gene: TRBJ2-7; d_gene: -; abundance: -; v_gene: TRBV27; CDR3aa: CATNSGLGEQYF; CDR3nt: TGTGCCACCAATAGCGGTCTGGGGGAGCAGTACTTC
j_gene: TRBJ2-5; d_gene: TRBD1; abundance: -; v_gene: TRBV4-2; CDR3aa: CASSRDLVGGFGTGVQETQYF; CDR3nt: TGTGCCAGCAGCCGAGATCTTGTAGGGGGCTTCGGGACAGGGGTCCAAGAGACCCAGTACTTC
j_gene: TRBJ2-3; d_gene: -; abundance: -; v_gene: TRBV6-5; CDR3aa: CASSYGGRTDTQYF; CDR3nt: TGTGCCAGCAGTTACGGCGGGCGCACAGATACGCAGTATTTT
j_gene: TRBJ1-6; d_gene: -; abundance: -; v_gene: TRBV18; CDR3aa: CASSSRDNSPLHF; CDR3nt: TGTGCCAGCTCAAGTAGGGATAATTCACCCCTCCACTTT
j_gene: TRBJ1-4; d_gene: -; abundance: -; v_gene: TRBV6-1; CDR3aa: CASSDAGTSHEKLFF; CDR3nt: TGTGCCAGCAGTGACGCCGGGACAAGCCATGAAAAACTGTTTTTT
j_gene: TRBJ1-5; d_gene: TRBD1; abundance: -; v_gene: TRBV28; CDR3aa: CASSRGQGTQPQHF; CDR3nt: TGTGCCAGCAGTCGGGGACAGGGTACTCAGCCCCAGCATTTT
j_gene: TRBJ1-3; d_gene: -; abundance: -; v_gene: TRBV5-6; CDR3aa: CASSLAVDLRSGNTIYF; CDR3nt: TGTGCCAGCAGCTTGGCAGTTGACTTACGCTCTGGAAACACCATATATTTT
j_gene: TRBJ2-5; d_gene: -; abundance: -; v_gene: TRBV4-1; CDR3aa: CASSQGNIGATSETQYF; CDR3nt: TGCGCCAGCAGCCAAGGAAATATAGGGGCGACGAGTGAGACCCAGTACTTC
j_gene: TRBJ2-1; d_gene: -; abundance: -; v_gene: TRBV5-6; CDR3aa: CASSIPGPVLNNEQFF; CDR3nt: TGTGCCAGCAGTATCCCGGGACCCGTACTAAACAATGAGCAGTTCTTC
j_gene: TRBJ2-6; d_gene: -; abundance: -; v_gene: TRBV19; CDR3aa: CASSIGRDTSVYGANVLTF; CDR3nt: TGTGCCAGTAGTATAGGGAGGGACACCTCCGTCTATGGGGCCAACGTCCTGACTTTC
j_gene: TRBJ2-3; d_gene: -; abundance: -; v_gene: TRBV14; CDR3aa: CASSQRIATDTQYF; CDR3nt: TGTGCCAGCAGCCAGCGAATAGCCACAGATACGCAGTATTTT
j_gene: TRBJ2-1; d_gene: TRBD2; abundance: -; v_gene: TRBV6-5; CDR3aa: CASSYGLAGGFDEQFF; CDR3nt: TGTGCCAGCAGTTACGGACTAGCGGGGGGGTTCGATGAGCAGTTCTTC
j_gene: TRBJ1-3; d_gene: TRBD1; abundance: -; v_gene: TRBV5-5; CDR3aa: CASSWGQGRGNTIYF; CDR3nt: TGTGCCAGCAGCTGGGGACAGGGGCGAGGAAACACCATATATTTT
j_gene: TRBJ2-7; d_gene: TRBD2; abundance: -; v_gene: TRBV5-4; CDR3aa: CASSPTSGSTYEQYF; CDR3nt: TGTGCCAGCAGCCCCACTAGCGGGAGTACCTACGAGCAGTACTTC
j_gene: TRBJ1-4; d_gene: -; abundance: -; v_gene: TRBV10-2; CDR3aa: CASRRGERGEKLFF; CDR3nt: TGCGCCAGCAGAAGGGGGGAACGGGGTGAAAAACTGTTTTTT